The 24 T cell receptor beta chains below come from one sample, sequenced in a study of cytomegalovirus exposure and HLA in healthy donors. Primers for the PCR totalled 60 Vbeta and 13 Jbeta. Clones were read by immunoSEQ multiplex PCR, and TCRdb kept only the in-frame ones, dropping some. The repertoire consists of about 120,000 clones, with less than 65% occurring once and the leading ten covering more than 8%. The specimen was PBMCs. The receptor set was obtained from a man between 40 and 49 years old in good health and CMV-seropositive.

This clone was seen a few times. The chain couples TRBV10-1 to TRBJ2-7; 7 bases line up with TRBD2. The CDR3 consists of 14 residues. V gave up 0 bases and J gave up 3 bases; unmatched junction bases: 2. In germline, CDR1 is WNHNN, CDR2 SYGVQD (reference sequence). The CDR3 DNA follows: TGCGCCAGCAGTGAGTCGACTAGCAGCTACGAGCAGTACTTC. Translated: CASSESTSSYEQYF.

V is TRBV27 and J is TRBJ2-1, with 9 nucleotides matching TRBD2. This CDR3 region has 16 residues. V shed 10 bases, J shed 0 bases, and the junction held 10 bases outside the gene matches. From germline, CDR1 is MNHEY and CDR2 SMNVEV (reference sequence). CDR3 bases: TGTGCCACCCGGACTAGCGTCGCCTACTCCTACAATGAGCAGTTCTTC. Encoded protein: CATRTSVAYSYNEQFF.

About this clone: This CDR3 is also generated by other DNA sequences in the sample. The J gene is TRBJ2-1, the V gene TRBV18, with a tentative D call TRBD2 (5 bases). CDR3 length: 13 residues. Trimming shortened V by 3 bases and J by 6 bases, and 9 bases separated the two germline ends. Germline V lookup: CDR1 KGHSH, CDR2 LQKENI. DNA of the CDR3: TGTGCCAGCTCACCGACTAAGGCCAATGAGCAGTTCTTC. Its protein is CASSPTKANEQFF.

The chain carries TRBV5-6 and TRBJ1-5, with D possibly matching TRBD1 (5 bases). The CDR3 extends over 14 amino acids. The germline V gene encodes CDR1 SGHDT and CDR2 YYEEEE. V was cut by 0 bases and J by 9 bases, with 13 bases left in between. CDR3 residues: CASSLASSTGPQHF. The CDR3 bases are TGTGCCAGCAGCTTGGCCTCCAGCACAGGGCCCCAGCATTTT.

V gene TRBV6-5 combines with J gene TRBJ1-2; no firm D call. There are 13 residues in the CDR3. The V gene lost 2 bases and the J gene lost 4 bases, with 8 bases spanning the gap. Germline V gene data show CDR1 as MNHEY and CDR2 as SVGAGI. The CDR3 reads CASSYPRSYGYTF. CDR3 in DNA: TGTGCCAGCAGTTACCCGAGAAGCTATGGCTACACCTTC.

This clone has just a few counts. The chain carries TRBV9 and TRBJ2-7, with TRBD2 matching over 7 bases. Germline CDR1 is SGDLS and CDR2 is YYNGEE. The V and J ends lost 3 bases and 2 bases, in that order; junction bases with no gene match: 8. This CDR3 spans 15 amino acids. The CDR3 DNA sequence: TGTGCCAGCAGCGCGTCAACGGGAGGCCCCTACGAGCAGTACTTC. Protein sequence: CASSASTGGPYEQYF.

This chain joins TRBV6-6 and TRBJ1-1, with a tentative D call TRBD1 (6 bases). V lost 7 bases and J 4 bases, leaving 19 bases between the germline ends. This CDR3 contains 15 residues. CDR1 and CDR2 (germline): MNHNY, SVGAGI (reference sequence). The CDR3 loop is CASIIQGFEGTEAFF. The CDR3 coding sequence is TGTGCCAGCATTATCCAGGGGTTTGAGGGCACTGAAGCTTTCTTT.

The V call is TRBV5-1, the J call TRBJ2-3; 9 nucleotides agree with TRBD2. Germline V lookup: CDR1 SGHRS, CDR2 YFSETQ. V was pared by 4 bases and J by 1 base, with 7 bases of the junction left unmatched. The CDR3 is made up of 16 amino acids. CDR3: CASSLGVAGGTDTQYF. The CDR3 DNA reads as TGCGCCAGCAGCCTCGGGGTAGCGGGGGGCACAGATACGCAGTATTTT.

The chain carries TRBV27 and TRBJ2-7; TRBD1 matches 7 bases. The CDR3 has 14 amino acids. The germline CDR1 and CDR2 sequences are MNHEY and SMNVEV (reference sequence). J was trimmed by 2 bases and V by 1 base; bases with no gene match: 2. DNA for the CDR3: TGTGCCAGCAGTTTATACCAGGGGGCCTACGAGCAGTACTTC. This sequence encodes CASSLYQGAYEQYF.

This sequence joins TRBV7-2 and TRBJ1-2; TRBD1 is a possible D gene (5 bases). V dropped 5 bases and J dropped 6 bases, with 16 bases sitting between them. CDR1 SGHTA and CDR2 FQGNSA come from the germline V gene. CDR3 size: 14 residues. The CDR3 protein is CASSTQWGGDGYTF. The CDR3 DNA is TGTGCCAGCAGCACCCAATGGGGGGGAGATGGCTACACCTTC. Variable domain in full (rest from reference TRBV7-2 and TRBJ1-2): GAGVSQSPSNKVTEKGKDVELRCDPISGHTALYWYRQSLGQGLEFLIYFQGNSAPDKSGLPSDRFSAERTGGSVSTLTIQRTQQEDSAVYLCASSTQWGGDGYTFGSGTRLTVV.

The chain employs TRBV2 and TRBJ1-1; perhaps TRBD1 as D (5 bases). The CDR3 is 19 amino acids. The V end was cut by 2 bases, the J end by 2 bases, with 24 bases between. Germline V CDR1 and CDR2: SNHLY, FYNNEI. The CDR3 reads CASSESRRFEAGRNTEAFF. CDR3 coding DNA: TGTGCCAGCAGTGAATCTCGGCGGTTCGAGGCAGGGCGTAACACTGAAGCTTTCTTT.

The V and J genes are TRBV7-9 and TRBJ1-5, with a tentative D call TRBD1 (6 bases). CDR3 size: 13 residues. Germline CDR1 is SEHNR and CDR2 is FQNEAQ (reference sequence). Trimming took 5 bases from V and 7 from J, leaving 12 bases between them. The CDR3 bases are TGTGCCAGCAGCCATGTGACAGGACAGCCCCAGCATTTT. Translated, it gives CASSHVTGQPQHF.

The CDR3 loop reads CASSFPTANAEAFF. In nucleotides, the CDR3 is TGCGCCAGCAGCTTCCCAACTGCCAACGCTGAAGCTTTCTTT. V and J are TRBV5-1 and TRBJ1-1; D unresolved. The V end lost 2 bases, the J end lost 6 bases, and 14 bases lay between the germline ends. The CDR3 is 14 amino acids. The V gene's germline CDR1 is SGHRS and CDR2 YFSETQ.

The chain joins TRBV7-8 to TRBJ2-2, with 10 bases lining up with TRBD2. CDR3 length: 18 residues. V lost 4 bases to trimming and J lost 7 bases; unmatched junction nucleotides: 15. Germline V gives CDR1 SGHVS, CDR2 FQNEAQ. The DNA for the CDR3 is TGTGCCAGCAGCTCCTGGACTAGCGGCGGAGAGATAAGCGGGGAGCTGTTTTTT. The encoded protein is CASSSWTSGGEISGELFF.

This clone was recorded only once. The chain joins TRBV7-9 to TRBJ1-1; 8 bases map to TRBD1. V trimming: 5 bases; J trimming: 11 bases; junction bases outside the gene matches: 10. CDR1 and CDR2 (germline): SEHNR, FQNEAQ (reference sequence). The CDR3 loop spans 13 amino acids. CDR3 nucleotide sequence: TGTGCCAGCAGCCCGGGCGCGGACAGGGCCGCTTTCTTT. Protein sequence: CASSPGADRAAFF.

The chain couples TRBV7-2 to TRBJ2-5; no clear D. The CDR3 spans 13 residues. Germline V gene sequence: CDR1 SGHTA, CDR2 FQGNSA. The ends were cut back, 0 bases at V and 1 base at J, with 3 bases in the middle. CDR3 DNA sequence: TGTGCCAGCAGCTTAGCCTCCCAAGAGACCCAGTACTTC. As protein: CASSLASQETQYF. Supplemented by reference TRBV7-2 and TRBJ2-5, the full variable domain reads GAGVSQSPSNKVTEKGKDVELRCDPISGHTALYWYRQSLGQGLEFLIYFQGNSAPDKSGLPSDRFSAERTGGSVSTLTIQRTQQEDSAVYLCASSLASQETQYFGPGTRLLVL.

The V gene is TRBV7-3, the J gene TRBJ2-5; possibly TRBD2 for D (5 bases). This CDR3 is built from 15 residues. The germline V gene has CDR1 SGHTA and CDR2 FQGTGA. Trimming shortened V by 1 base and J by 5 bases, and 14 bases separated the two germline ends. CDR3 sequence: CASSLMPSRLETQYF. The CDR3 DNA reads as TGTGCCAGCAGCTTAATGCCTAGCCGGCTGGAGACCCAGTACTTC. Full variable domain (remainder filled in from reference TRBV7-3 and TRBJ2-5): GAGVSQTPSNKVTEKGKYVELRCDPISGHTALYWYRQSLGQGPEFLIYFQGTGAADDSGLPNDRFFAVRPEGSVSTLKIQRTERGDSAVYLCASSLMPSRLETQYFGPGTRLLVL.

The rearrangement links TRBV6-5 to TRBJ2-4, with 9 bases that match TRBD1. Germline values: CDR1 MNHEY, CDR2 SVGAGI. This CDR3 region has 14 residues. With V trimmed by 5 bases and J by 3 bases, 2 bases remained unmatched. The CDR3 loop reads CASSRGQGKNIQYF. The CDR3, as DNA: TGTGCCAGCAGTAGGGGACAGGGCAAAAACATTCAGTACTTC.

The chain joins TRBV30 to TRBJ2-5; TRBD1 is a possible D gene (5 bases). V was shortened by 4 bases and J by 5 bases, with 14 bases between the two germline ends. The CDR3 runs to 13 residues. Germline V gives CDR1 GTSNPN, CDR2 SVGIG (reference sequence). The CDR3 region has the DNA TGTGCCTGGACGCAGGGAATCCAGGAGACCCAGTACTTC. This gives the protein CAWTQGIQETQYF.

V gene TRBV5-5 combines with J gene TRBJ1-6, with TRBD1 as a possible D gene (6 bases). Germline V gene data show CDR1 as SGHKS and CDR2 as YYEKEE (reference sequence). The CDR3 loop spans 15 amino acids. V was pared by 1 base and J by 4 bases, with 9 bases between. CDR3 nucleotides: TGTGCCAGCAGCTTGTTCCAGGGGTATAATTCACCCCTCCACTTT. Protein product: CASSLFQGYNSPLHF.

This chain joins TRBV15 and TRBJ2-1; D possibly corresponds to TRBD1 (5 bases). The CDR3 has 15 residues. Trimming cost V 0 bases and J 9 bases, with 15 bases left between them. Germline lookup yields CDR1 LNHNV and CDR2 YYDKDF (reference sequence). The CDR3, as DNA: TGTGCCACCAGCAGAGATAGGAACGGTAGGGGTGAGCAGTTCTTC. It encodes CATSRDRNGRGEQFF.

V gene TRBV28 combines with J gene TRBJ2-5; perhaps TRBD2 as D (7 bases). The V and J ends lost 10 bases and 1 base respectively, with 19 bases between them. CDR1 and CDR2 from the germline V gene are MDHEN and SYDVKM. The CDR3 length is 15 residues. CDR3 in DNA: TGTGCCACCTCCAGAGGGGGGGAAGCCCAAGAGACCCAGTACTTC. It codes for CATSRGGEAQETQYF.

This chain links TRBV29-1 with TRBJ2-7, with TRBD2 identical over 9 bases. Germline V gives CDR1 SQVTM, CDR2 ANQGSEA. The CDR3 is 13 amino acids. The junction had 7 bases not matched to a gene; V was cut back by 7 bases and J by 3 bases. CDR3 region: CSAEAGGNYEQYF. The CDR3 DNA follows: TGCAGCGCCGAAGCGGGAGGTAACTACGAGCAGTACTTC.

This clone was counted once. The sample carries other DNA sequences with the same CDR3. The chain links TRBV9 to TRBJ1-5, with TRBD1 as a possible D gene (6 bases). The V end was cut by 1 base, the J end by 4 bases, with 6 bases between. Germline lookup yields CDR1 SGDLS and CDR2 YYNGEE. This CDR3 contains 13 residues. CDR3 in DNA: TGTGCCAGCAGCGTACAGGGGAATCAGCCCCAGCATTTT. This encodes CASSVQGNQPQHF.